These 30 T cell receptor beta chains came from one sample sequenced in a study of cytomegalovirus exposure and HLA in healthy donors. The data were produced by immunoSEQ multiplex PCR, yet TCRdb's version contains in-frame clones alone and is incomplete. The sample includes under 150,000 clones, around 84% seen only once; the top ten take around 10%. Sequences were obtained from PBMCs. The receptors originated from a man younger than 35 in good health and CMV-seropositive.

The CDR3 DNA follows: TGTGCCAGCTCCCACCGGACAGGGGGATACGAGCAGTACTTC. Protein product: CASSHRTGGYEQYF. The rearrangement links TRBV18 to TRBJ2-7, with 10 bases identical to TRBD1. Germline assignment: CDR1 KGHSH and CDR2 LQKENI. V gave up 6 bases and J gave up 4 bases; unmatched junction bases: 6. The CDR3 spans 14 residues.

The chain couples TRBV9 to TRBJ1-2; D gene unclear. The CDR3 has 17 amino acids. Germline V gives CDR1 SGDLS, CDR2 YYNGEE. Deletions cut 3 bases from V and 8 bases from J, with 26 bases between. The CDR3, as DNA: TGTGCCAGCAGCGCGGACTCCATGAACCCAGCCGCGGAGGGCTACACCTTC. This encodes CASSADSMNPAAEGYTF.

The gene calls are TRBV6-5 and TRBJ1-6; TRBD1 matches 9 bases. Trimming took 4 bases from V and 8 from J; bases not matched to a gene: 9. The CDR3 is 16 amino acids. Per the germline V gene, CDR1 is MNHEY and CDR2 is SVGAGI. The CDR3, as DNA: TGTGCCAGCAGTTCGGCCGGGACAGGGTTTTATTCACCCCTCCACTTT. This translates into CASSSAGTGFYSPLHF.

V usage is TRBV5-3 and J usage is TRBJ1-4; the match to TRBD1 covers 8 bases. TRBV5-3 is filed as an ORF, its function uncertain. The CDR3 covers 16 residues. With V trimmed by 2 bases and J by 4 bases, 7 bases remained unmatched. CDR3: CARSLENGTGNEKLFF. The CDR3 DNA reads as TGTGCCAGAAGCTTAGAAAATGGGACAGGTAATGAAAAACTGTTTTTT.

The CDR3 sequence: CASSESGLAGVGQYF. The CDR3 DNA is TGCGCCAGCAGTGAGTCTGGACTAGCGGGAGTAGGGCAGTACTTC. This chain uses TRBV10-2 with TRBJ2-7; 13 bases are shared with TRBD2. The CDR3 length is 15 residues. The germline V gene encodes CDR1 WSHSY and CDR2 SAAADI. The V and J ends lost 0 bases and 9 bases, in that order; junction bases with no gene match: 5.

The chain recombines TRBV7-6 with TRBJ1-1, with D perhaps matching TRBD1 (5 bases). The CDR3 loop spans 16 amino acids. CDR1 and CDR2 from the germline V gene are SGHVS and FNYEAQ. Deletions cut 5 bases from V and 1 base from J, with 17 bases between. The CDR3 sequence: CASSPKGRGANTEAFF. The CDR3 DNA follows: TGTGCCAGCAGCCCGAAGGGGCGGGGCGCGAACACTGAAGCTTTCTTT.

This sequence joins TRBV28 and TRBJ1-2, with unresolved D. Germline V gene lookup returns CDR1 MDHEN and CDR2 SYDVKM. V lost 5 bases to trimming and J lost 7 bases, with 11 bases between them. The CDR3 covers 12 residues. The CDR3 sequence is CASSGPSGGYTF. CDR3 coding DNA: TGTGCCAGCAGTGGCCCTTCTGGTGGCTACACCTTC.

The J gene is TRBJ2-1, the V gene TRBV27; 14 nucleotides agree with TRBD2. This CDR3 is built from 15 residues. The V segment lost 4 bases and the J segment 8 bases; nucleotides outside the gene matches: 4. Germline-derived CDR1 and CDR2 are MNHEY and SMNVEV (reference sequence). CDR3 sequence (DNA): TGTGCCAGCAGTTCGGGACTAGCGGGAGTGGATGAGCAGTTCTTC. Translating it yields CASSSGLAGVDEQFF.

This clone was seen ten or more times. The same CDR3 can be traced to other DNA sequences in this sample. The chain employs TRBV19 and TRBJ1-5; 7 nucleotides line up with TRBD1. Germline V gene data show CDR1 as LNHDA and CDR2 as SQIVND (reference sequence). This CDR3 has 14 amino acids. The V and J ends lost 5 bases and 2 bases, in that order; junction bases with no gene match: 3. The CDR3 protein is CASSRQGGNQPQHF. CDR3 bases: TGTGCCAGTAGTCGACAGGGCGGCAATCAGCCCCAGCATTTT.

CDR3 protein: CASSGASGSSEQFF. The CDR3 DNA reads TGTGCCAGCAGCGGGGCTAGCGGGAGTAGCGAGCAGTTCTTC. V gene TRBV9 combines with J gene TRBJ2-1; 10 nucleotides align to TRBD2. The CDR3 loop spans 14 amino acids. V lost 3 bases and J lost 10; bases outside the gene matches: 7. Germline V gives CDR1 SGDLS, CDR2 YYNGEE.

This sequence joins TRBV10-3 and TRBJ1-2; 7 nucleotides match TRBD1. This CDR3 contains 15 residues. Per germline, CDR1 ENHRY and CDR2 SYGVKD. Trimming removed 2 bases from V and 7 bases from J; junction bases left unmatched: 10. For the CDR3, the DNA is TGTGCCATCAGTGAGGATAGACAGGGCAAAGCTGGCTACACCTTC. This sequence encodes CAISEDRQGKAGYTF.

The rearrangement links TRBV7-9 to TRBJ1-2, with D perhaps TRBD1 (6 bases). The CDR3 contains 15 residues. Germline V gives CDR1 SEHNR, CDR2 FQNEAQ (reference sequence). The ends were cut back, 0 bases at V and 4 bases at J, with 12 bases in the middle. The CDR3: CASSLANRGFYGYTF. CDR3 coding DNA: TGTGCCAGCAGCTTAGCAAATAGGGGGTTCTATGGCTACACCTTC.

The chain couples TRBV28 to TRBJ1-2; D ambiguous. The ends were cut back, 3 bases at V and 4 bases at J, with 6 bases in the middle. This CDR3 spans 12 amino acids. CDR1 MDHEN and CDR2 SYDVKM come from the germline V gene. CDR3 in DNA: TGTGCCAGCAGTTTGGCCAGCTATGGCTACACCTTC. Translating it yields CASSLASYGYTF.

This chain's CDR3 is CASSLALGSADTNQPQHF. The CDR3 bases are TGTGCCAGCAGCTTGGCTTTGGGTTCGGCGGACACTAATCAGCCCCAGCATTTT. The chain joins TRBV5-6 to TRBJ1-5, with D perhaps TRBD1 (5 bases). V was clipped by 0 bases and J by 4 bases, with 20 bases between them. This CDR3 spans 18 amino acids. CDR1 is SGHDT and CDR2 is YYEEEE in the germline V gene.

The chain joins TRBV18 to TRBJ1-1; tentative D call: TRBD1 (6 bases). Per germline, CDR1 KGHSH and CDR2 LQKENI. The CDR3 extends over 16 amino acids. V lost 1 base, J lost 0 bases, and 12 bases lay in between. The CDR3 DNA sequence: TGTGCCAGCTCACCACTAACAGGGTTAGTGAACACTGAAGCTTTCTTT. The encoded protein is CASSPLTGLVNTEAFF.

The rearrangement links TRBV6-6 to TRBJ2-5; 10 bases are shared with TRBD2. The CDR3 runs to 15 residues. V shed 6 bases, J shed 2 bases, and the junction held 6 bases outside the gene matches. CDR1 is MNHNY, CDR2 SVGAGI, per germline (reference sequence). CDR3 in amino acids: CASSKTSGVQETQYF. The CDR3 DNA sequence: TGTGCCAGCAGCAAAACTAGCGGGGTACAAGAGACCCAGTACTTC.

This chain joins TRBV30 and TRBJ2-5; TRBD2 aligns across 10 bases. This CDR3 comprises 14 residues. The junction had 2 bases not matched to a gene; V was cut back by 0 bases and J by 4 bases. CDR1 and CDR2 (germline): GTSNPN, SVGIG (reference sequence). The CDR3 nucleotides read TGTGCCTGGAGTGTAACTAGCGGGGTAGAGACCCAGTACTTC. Its protein product is CAWSVTSGVETQYF.

The chain links TRBV27 to TRBJ1-5; TRBD1 is a possible D gene (6 bases). This CDR3 is 14 amino acids long. The germline V gene has CDR1 MNHEY and CDR2 SMNVEV (reference sequence). Deletions cut 6 bases from V and 7 bases from J, with 16 bases between. CDR3 bases: TGTGCCAGCAGGCTCTATGGGGGCGGGCAGCCCCAGCATTTT. Protein: CASRLYGGGQPQHF.

The J gene is TRBJ2-5, the V gene TRBV18, with 7 bases lining up with TRBD1. Germline V gives CDR1 KGHSH, CDR2 LQKENI. Unmatched junction bases numbered 7, after V lost 0 bases and J lost 3 bases. There are 16 residues in the CDR3. The CDR3 bases are TGTGCCAGCTCACCACCGGGGACAGTCAATAAAGAGACCCAGTACTTC. Protein: CASSPPGTVNKETQYF. The full variable domain, rest sourced from reference TRBV18 and TRBJ2-5, is NAGVMQNPRHLVRRRGQEARLRCSPMKGHSHVYWYRQLPEEGLKFMVYLQKENIIDESGMPKERFSAEFPKEGPSILRIQQVVRGDSAAYFCASSPPGTVNKETQYFGPGTRLLVL.

The V call is TRBV19, the J call TRBJ1-5; perhaps TRBD1 as D (6 bases). The length of the CDR3 is 13 residues. V lost 8 bases and J 3 bases, leaving 11 bases between the germline ends. CDR1 and CDR2 from the germline V gene are LNHDA and SQIVND (reference sequence). The CDR3 DNA reads as TGTGCCAGTCGACAGGCGTACAATCAGCCCCAGCATTTT. Amino acids: CASRQAYNQPQHF.

V and J are TRBV5-1 and TRBJ2-4, with D uncertain. Trimming left V 0 bases short and J 5 bases short, with 9 bases between. From germline, CDR1 is SGHRS and CDR2 YFSETQ. CDR3 length: 14 residues. The CDR3 coding sequence is TGCGCCAGCAGCTTGGTTGGTGGCCAAAACATTCAGTACTTC. Translated: CASSLVGGQNIQYF.

The rearrangement links TRBV11-2 to TRBJ2-5, with 8 positions matching TRBD2. Germline V gene data show CDR1 as SGHAT and CDR2 as FQNNGV. The CDR3 is made up of 16 amino acids. Trimming removed 5 bases from V and 5 bases from J; junction bases left unmatched: 13. The CDR3 DNA reads TGTGCCAGCAGCCCCGGCGGACTAGCATCGAGTGAGACCCAGTACTTC. This translates into CASSPGGLASSETQYF.

This chain uses TRBV5-8 with TRBJ1-3; D is undetermined. Germline CDR1 reads SGHTS; CDR2 reads YDEGEE. The CDR3 length is 15 residues. The V and J ends lost 4 bases and 4 bases respectively, with 15 bases between them. The CDR3 DNA reads TGTGCCAGCAGCATTGGGCCTCAGCCCGGAAACACCATATATTTT. It is translated as CASSIGPQPGNTIYF.

The chain has TRBV6-6 and TRBJ2-7, with D maybe TRBD1 (5 bases). CDR1 is MNHNY and CDR2 is SVGAGI in the germline V gene (reference sequence). V gave up 5 bases and J gave up 2 bases, with 19 bases separating them. This CDR3 has 16 amino acids. The CDR3 DNA follows: TGTGCCAGCAGTCCCGCGGTATGGCAGGGAACCTACGAGCAGTACTTC. Translation: CASSPAVWQGTYEQYF.

The rearrangement links TRBV12-2 to TRBJ2-1; the tabulated D call, TRBD2, remains unverified against the DNA. TRBV12-2 is marked as a pseudogene. CDR3 length equals 16 residues. This chain's CDR3 is CASRLVSGLEGIEQFF. DNA for the CDR3: TGTGCAAGTCGCTTAGTGTCGGGACTAGAAGGGATTGAGCAGTTCTTC.

The chain has TRBV10-3 and TRBJ1-2; the match to TRBD1 covers 10 bases. Germline V gives CDR1 ENHRY, CDR2 SYGVKD. The CDR3 has 14 residues. Trimming removed 8 bases from V and 8 bases from J; junction bases left unmatched: 11. CDR3 sequence (DNA): TGTGCCATCGAAGGGGGACAGGGGACGAGGGGCTACACCTTC. This encodes CAIEGGQGTRGYTF.

The chain uses TRBV10-2 and TRBJ2-7; TRBD1 matches at 9 bases. CDR1 is WSHSY and CDR2 is SAAADI in the germline V gene. With 4 bases clipped from V and 5 bases from J, the junction kept 0 bases outside the gene matches. This CDR3 contains 12 residues. The CDR3 DNA reads as TGCGCCAGCAGTGGGACAGGGGACGAGCAGTACTTC. This translates into CASSGTGDEQYF.

The chain uses TRBV5-4 and TRBJ2-3; TRBD2 matches 9 bases. CDR3 length: 14 amino acids. Germline values: CDR1 SGHNT, CDR2 YYREEE (reference sequence). The V segment lost 7 bases and the J segment 1 base; nucleotides outside the gene matches: 4. CDR3 sequence (DNA): TGTGCCAGCCAACTAGCGGGTCGCACAGATACGCAGTATTTT. Its protein is CASQLAGRTDTQYF.

This clone turned up a few times. The CDR3: CASSRNYEQYF. CDR3 in DNA: TGTGCCAGTAGCCGTAACTACGAGCAGTACTTC. J is TRBJ2-7 and V is TRBV19; the D is unclear. From germline, CDR1 is LNHDA and CDR2 SQIVND (reference sequence). The CDR3 extends over 11 amino acids. The germline V and J ends were trimmed by 6 bases and 3 bases, with 6 bases remaining between them.

The CDR3, as DNA: TGCGCCAGCAGCTTGAACGGAGGCGGGAGGAATGAAAAACTGTTTTTT. This codes for CASSLNGGGRNEKLFF. The chain combines TRBV5-1 with TRBJ1-4, with D unclear. CDR3 size: 16 residues. V dropped 1 base and J dropped 5 bases, with 15 bases sitting between them. Per the germline V gene, CDR1 is SGHRS and CDR2 is YFSETQ.